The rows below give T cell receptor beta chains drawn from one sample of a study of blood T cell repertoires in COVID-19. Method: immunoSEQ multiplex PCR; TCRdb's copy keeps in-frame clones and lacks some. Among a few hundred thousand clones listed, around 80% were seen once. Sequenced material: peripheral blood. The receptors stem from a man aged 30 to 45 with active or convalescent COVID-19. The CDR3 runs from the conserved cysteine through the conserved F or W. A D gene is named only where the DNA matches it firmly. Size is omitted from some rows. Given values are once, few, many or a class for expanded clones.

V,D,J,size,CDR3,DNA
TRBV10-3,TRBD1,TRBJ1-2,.,CAISEIDRVGYTF,TGTGCCATCAGTGAAATTGACAGGGTTGGCTACACCTTC
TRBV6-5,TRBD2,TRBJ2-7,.,CASSRGTSGSYEQYF,TGTGCCAGCAGCCGCGGGACTAGCGGGAGCTACGAGCAGTACTTC
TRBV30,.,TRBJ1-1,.,CAWTPGRGYTEAFF,TGTGCCTGGACCCCGGGGAGGGGATACACTGAAGCTTTCTTT
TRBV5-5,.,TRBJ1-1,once,CASSPGMNTEAFF,TGTGCCAGCAGCCCCGGTATGAACACTGAAGCTTTCTTT
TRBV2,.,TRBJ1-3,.,CASSVEAYTIYF,TGTGCCAGCAGTGTTGAGGCTTACACCATATATTTT
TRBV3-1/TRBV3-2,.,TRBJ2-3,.,CASSQYRSTDTQYF,TGTGCCAGCAGCCAATATCGGAGCACAGATACGCAGTATTTT
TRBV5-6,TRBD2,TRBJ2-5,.,CASSEGLAGGLETQYF,TGTGCCAGCAGCGAGGGACTAGCGGGAGGTCTAGAGACCCAGTACTTC
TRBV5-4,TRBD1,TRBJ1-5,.,CASSLGTGGDQPQHF,TGTGCCAGCAGCTTGGGGACAGGGGGGGATCAGCCCCAGCATTTT
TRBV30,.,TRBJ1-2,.,CAWFGYGYTF,TGTGCCTGGTTCGGCTATGGCTACACCTTC
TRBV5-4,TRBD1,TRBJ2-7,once,CASSPPGQGAYEQYF,TGTGCCAGCAGTCCCCCGGGACAGGGGGCCTACGAGCAGTACTTC
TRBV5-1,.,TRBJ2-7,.,CASSLEGAREQYF,TGCGCCAGCAGCTTGGAAGGGGCAAGGGAGCAGTACTTC
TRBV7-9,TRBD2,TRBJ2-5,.,CASSSTGTTFQETQYF,TGTGCCAGCAGCTCAACCGGGACTACCTTTCAAGAGACCCAGTACTTC
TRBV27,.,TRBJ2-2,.,CATRGGFNTGELFF,TGTGCCACCCGAGGGGGTTTTAACACCGGGGAGCTGTTTTTT
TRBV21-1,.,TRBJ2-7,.,CASSKGQGSPFYEQYF,TGTGCCAGCAGCAAAGGACAGGGGTCACCTTTCTACGAGCAGTACTTC
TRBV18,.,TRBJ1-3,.,CASSPITGSGNTIYF,TGTGCCAGCTCACCAATAACAGGGTCTGGAAACACCATATATTTT
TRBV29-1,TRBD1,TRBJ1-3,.,CSVPTGDGNTIYF,TGCAGCGTACCGACAGGGGACGGAAACACCATATATTTT
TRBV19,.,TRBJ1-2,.,CASSIGGRDGYTF,TGTGCCAGTAGTATAGGAGGTAGAGATGGCTACACCTTC
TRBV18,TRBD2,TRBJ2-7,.,CASSRGLAGTYEQYF,TGTGCCAGCTCACGTGGACTAGCGGGAACCTACGAGCAGTACTTC
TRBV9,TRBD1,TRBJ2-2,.,CASSASGTGTGELFF,TGTGCCAGCAGTGCCTCTGGGACAGGGACCGGGGAGCTGTTTTTT
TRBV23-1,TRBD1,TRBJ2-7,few,CASRPGVGTGTFYEQYF,TGCGCCAGCAGGCCTGGTGTAGGGACAGGGACCTTCTACGAGCAGTACTTC
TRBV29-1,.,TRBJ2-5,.,CSVRHQRETQYF,TGCAGCGTCAGACATCAACGGGAGACCCAGTACTTC
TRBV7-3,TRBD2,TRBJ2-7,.,CASSPGGGQYEQYF,TGTGCCAGCAGCCCCGGCGGGGGGCAGTACGAGCAGTACTTC
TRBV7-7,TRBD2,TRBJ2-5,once,CARRGLTRGGVMETQYF,TGTGCCCGCCGGGGGCTCACGCGGGGGGGGGTAATGGAGACCCAGTACTTC